These 3 T cell receptor beta chains were sequenced from one sample in a study of graft-versus-host responses after intestinal transplantation. Here immunoSEQ multiplex PCR was the method, and the copy in TCRdb shows in-frame clones only, minus some. Of over 75,000 clones in the sample, about nine tenths are singletons; the top ten hold under 9.5%. Their target antigens are unknown. Material: unstimulated CD8+ T cells sorted from spleen or lymph node cells, obtained before transplant. The receptors stem from a human donor who was the organ donor for an intestinal transplant.

The chain couples TRBV5-1 to TRBJ1-2; D gene unclear. This CDR3 has 15 residues. Looked up from germline, CDR1 is SGHRS and CDR2 is YFSETQ. The V and J ends lost 0 bases and 8 bases respectively, with 17 bases between them. The CDR3 protein is CASSLGQADFRGYTF. DNA of the CDR3: TGCGCCAGCAGCTTGGGCCAGGCAGATTTCCGCGGCTACACCTTC. Based on the CDR3 plus reference TRBV5-1 and TRBJ1-2, the full variable domain is KAGVTQTPRYLIKTRGQQVTLSCSPISGHRSVSWYQQTPGQGLQFLFEYFSETQRNKGNFPGRFSGRQFSNSRSEMNVSTLELGDSALYLCASSLGQADFRGYTFGSGTRLTVV.

The chain couples TRBV28 to TRBJ1-1, with 7 positions matching TRBD1. Losses at the gene ends were 7 bases for V and 5 bases for J; bases not matched to a gene: 10. This CDR3 is 14 amino acids long. The germline CDR1 and CDR2 sequences are MDHEN and SYDVKM. CDR3 protein: CASNRGLVWTEAFF. CDR3 coding DNA: TGTGCCAGCAACAGGGGTTTGGTTTGGACTGAAGCTTTCTTT.

The chain recombines TRBV6-5 with TRBJ2-5, with unresolved D. CDR1 and CDR2 (germline): MNHEY, SVGAGI. With 2 bases removed from V and 5 bases from J, the gap between germline ends came to 3 bases. The CDR3 contains 11 residues. The CDR3, as DNA: TGTGCCAGCAGTTACAGCGAGACCCAGTACTTC. Its translation: CASSYSETQYF.